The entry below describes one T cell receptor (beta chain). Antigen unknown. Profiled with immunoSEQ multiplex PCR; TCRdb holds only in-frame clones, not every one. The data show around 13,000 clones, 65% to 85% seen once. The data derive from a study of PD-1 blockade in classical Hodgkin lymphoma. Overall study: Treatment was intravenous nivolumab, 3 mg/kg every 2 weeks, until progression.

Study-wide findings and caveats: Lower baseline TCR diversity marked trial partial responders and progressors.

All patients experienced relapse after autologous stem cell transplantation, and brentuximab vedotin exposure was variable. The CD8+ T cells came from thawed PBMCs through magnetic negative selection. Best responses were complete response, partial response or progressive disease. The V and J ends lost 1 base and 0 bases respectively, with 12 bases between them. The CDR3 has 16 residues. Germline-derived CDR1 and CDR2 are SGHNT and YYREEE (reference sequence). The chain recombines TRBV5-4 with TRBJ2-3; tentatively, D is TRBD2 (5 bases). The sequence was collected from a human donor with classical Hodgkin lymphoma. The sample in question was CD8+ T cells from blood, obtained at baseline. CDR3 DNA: TGTGCCAGCAGCTTGTTTGCGGGCGGCAGCACAGATACGCAGTATTTT. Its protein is CASSLFAGGSTDTQYF.